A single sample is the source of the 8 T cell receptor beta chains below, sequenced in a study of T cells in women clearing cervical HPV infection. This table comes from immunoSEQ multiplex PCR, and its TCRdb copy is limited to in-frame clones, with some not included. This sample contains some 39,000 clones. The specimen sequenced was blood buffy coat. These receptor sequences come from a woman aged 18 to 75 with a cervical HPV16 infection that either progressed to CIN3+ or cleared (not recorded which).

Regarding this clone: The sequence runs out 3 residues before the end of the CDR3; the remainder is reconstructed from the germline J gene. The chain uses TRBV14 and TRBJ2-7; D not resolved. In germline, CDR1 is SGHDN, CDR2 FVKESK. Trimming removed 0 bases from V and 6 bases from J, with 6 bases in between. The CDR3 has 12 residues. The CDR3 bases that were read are TGTGCCAGCAGCCAAGATCTCAGCGAG. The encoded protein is CASSQDLSE. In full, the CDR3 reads CASSQDLSEQYF.

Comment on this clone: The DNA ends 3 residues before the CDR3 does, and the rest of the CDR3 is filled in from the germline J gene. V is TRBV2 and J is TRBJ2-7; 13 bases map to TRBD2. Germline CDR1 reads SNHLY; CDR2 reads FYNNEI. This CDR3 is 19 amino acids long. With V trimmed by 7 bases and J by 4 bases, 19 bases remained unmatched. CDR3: CASTQGILAGGPFLYEQYF. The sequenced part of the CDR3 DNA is TGTGCCAGCACCCAGGGGATACTAGCGGGAGGGCCCTTCCTTTACGAG.

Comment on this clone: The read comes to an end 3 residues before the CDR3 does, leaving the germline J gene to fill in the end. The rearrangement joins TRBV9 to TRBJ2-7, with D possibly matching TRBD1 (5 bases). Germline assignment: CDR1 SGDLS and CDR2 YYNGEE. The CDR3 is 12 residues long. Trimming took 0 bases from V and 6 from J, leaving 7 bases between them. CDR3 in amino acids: CASSVGGSEQYF. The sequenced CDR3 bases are TGTGCCAGCAGCGTAGGGGGCAGCGAG.

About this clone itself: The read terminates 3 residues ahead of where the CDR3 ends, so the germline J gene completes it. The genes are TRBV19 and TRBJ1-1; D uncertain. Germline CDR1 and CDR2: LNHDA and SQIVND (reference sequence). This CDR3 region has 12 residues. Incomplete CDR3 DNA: TGTGCCAGTAGTATAGATTGGCGGGAG. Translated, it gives CASSIDWRE. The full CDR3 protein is CASSIDWREAFF.

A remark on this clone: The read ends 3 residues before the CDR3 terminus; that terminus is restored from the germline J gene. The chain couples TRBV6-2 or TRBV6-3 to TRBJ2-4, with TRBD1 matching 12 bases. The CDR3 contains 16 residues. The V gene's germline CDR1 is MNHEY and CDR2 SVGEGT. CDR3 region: CASSAGTGGLNYGQYF. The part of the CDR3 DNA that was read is TGTGCCAGCAGTGCCGGGACAGGGGGCCTTAACTATGGT.

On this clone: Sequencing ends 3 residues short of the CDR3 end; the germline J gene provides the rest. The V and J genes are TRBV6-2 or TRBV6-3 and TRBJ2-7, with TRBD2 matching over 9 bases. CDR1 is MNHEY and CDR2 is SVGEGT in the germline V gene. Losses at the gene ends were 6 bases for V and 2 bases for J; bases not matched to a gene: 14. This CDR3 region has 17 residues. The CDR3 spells CASSPANRAGGPYEQYF. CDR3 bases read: TGTGCCAGCAGCCCCGCAAATAGAGCGGGAGGCCCCTACGAG.

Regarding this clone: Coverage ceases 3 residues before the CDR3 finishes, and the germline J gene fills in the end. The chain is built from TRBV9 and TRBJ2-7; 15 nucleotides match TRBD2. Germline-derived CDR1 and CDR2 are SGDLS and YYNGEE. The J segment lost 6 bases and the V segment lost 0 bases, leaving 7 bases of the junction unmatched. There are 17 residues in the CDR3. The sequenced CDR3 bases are TGTGCCAGCAGCGTAGAGGGACTAGCGGGAGGAACGGGCGAG. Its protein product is CASSVEGLAGGTGE. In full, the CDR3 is CASSVEGLAGGTGEQYF. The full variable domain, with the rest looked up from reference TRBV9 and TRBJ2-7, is DSGVTQTPKHLITATGQRVTLRCSPRSGDLSVYWYQQSLDQGLQFLIQYYNGEERAKGNILERFSAQQFPDLHSELNLSSLELGDSALYFCASSVEGLAGGTGEQYFGPGTRLTVT.

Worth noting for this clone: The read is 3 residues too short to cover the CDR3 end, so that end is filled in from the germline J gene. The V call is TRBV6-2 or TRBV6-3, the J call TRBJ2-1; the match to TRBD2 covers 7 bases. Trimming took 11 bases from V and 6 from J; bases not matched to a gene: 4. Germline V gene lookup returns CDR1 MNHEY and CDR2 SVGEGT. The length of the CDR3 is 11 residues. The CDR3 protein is CAAWGGNEQFF. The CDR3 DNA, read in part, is TGTGCCGCGTGGGGGGGCAATGAG.